A selection of T cell receptor beta chains follows, all from one sample in a study of blood T cells in healthy people across ages. TCRdb called the 5' RACE reads again in MiXCR, with one record for every CDR3 protein. This repertoire shows about 800,000 distinct CDR3 sequences, 20% to 25% found once; its top ten account for approximately 4%. The same data also contributed to another study, on T cells of mothers and their children.

The sequencing sample was made of blood. These receptors were obtained from a boy between 10 and 17 years old in good health. Both conserved end residues are part of each CDR3. A D gene is named only where the DNA matches it firmly. Rows may omit the clone size; those that give it use once, few, many or a size class.

D gene	V gene	clone size	J gene	CDR3 DNA	CDR3 protein
-	TRBV28	once	TRBJ2-1	TGTGCCAGCAGTTGGGGGCCCCGCAGGGTCAATGAGCAGTTCTTC	CASSWGPRRVNEQFF
TRBD1	TRBV28	few	TRBJ1-5	TGTGCCAGCCGTACAGGGGGCTACCAGCCCCAGCATTTT	CASRTGGYQPQHF
TRBD2	TRBV6-5	-	TRBJ2-3	TGTGCCAGCAGTTACCCGACTAGCGGGGGAGATACGCAGTATTTT	CASSYPTSGGDTQYF
TRBD2	TRBV4-3	few	TRBJ2-5	TGCGCCAGCAGCCTCACCTCCGGGACTAGCGGATTCCAAGAGACCCAGTACTTC	CASSLTSGTSGFQETQYF
-	TRBV29-1	few	TRBJ1-4	TGCAGCGTTGAGGTTCCAACTAATGAAAAACTGTTTTTT	CSVEVPTNEKLFF
TRBD2	TRBV5-4	few	TRBJ2-1	TGTGCCAGCAGCTCTAATCAACTAGCGGGAGTCGGCGAGCAGTTCTTC	CASSSNQLAGVGEQFF
-	TRBV11-2	few	TRBJ2-5	TGTGCCAGCAGATACACGTCGGGCTGGGGGGAGACCCAGTACTTC	CASRYTSGWGETQYF
TRBD2	TRBV4-3	-	TRBJ2-5	TGCGCCAGCAGCCAATGGACTAGCGGGAGAGAGACCCAGTACTTC	CASSQWTSGRETQYF
TRBD1	TRBV28	once	TRBJ2-5	TGTGCCAGCAGTTCCGAATACAGGGGCCCTCAAGAGACCCAGTACTTC	CASSSEYRGPQETQYF
-	TRBV3-1	-	TRBJ2-7	TGTGCCAGCGGAAGGGGGAGCGAGCAGTACTTC	CASGRGSEQYF
TRBD1	TRBV12-3/TRBV12-4	few	TRBJ2-2	TGTGCCATGCTTGGGGGGGGACAGGGAAAAACCGGGGAGCTGTTTTTT	CAMLGGGQGKTGELFF
-	TRBV5-1	few	TRBJ2-5	TGCGCCAGCAGCTCCATATACGAGCGAGAGACCCAGTACTTC	CASSSIYERETQYF
-	TRBV3-1	-	TRBJ2-2	TGTGCCAGCAGCCAAGCCGGAGAAGCCGGGGAGCTGTTTTTT	CASSQAGEAGELFF
-	TRBV12-3/TRBV12-4	-	TRBJ2-7	TGTGCCAGCAGGACGCCTCCGCGCCGGGACGAGCAGTACTTC	CASRTPPRRDEQYF
-	TRBV5-1	-	TRBJ1-1	TGCGCCAGCAGCTCGATAATCACGGGGGGGGTGGCTGAAGCTTTCTTT	CASSSIITGGVAEAFF
TRBD2	TRBV6-2/TRBV6-3	few	TRBJ2-5	TGTGCCAGCAGCCCCTCCCCTGGGCCTAGCGGGAAAGAGACCCAGTACTTC	CASSPSPGPSGKETQYF
-	TRBV27	-	TRBJ1-5	TGTGCCAGCAACCCTGGGGGGATGGGTCAGCCCCAGCATTTT	CASNPGGMGQPQHF
TRBD1	TRBV7-2	-	TRBJ1-1	TGTGCCAGCAGCTTAGTGGGTCAGGGGGCGAAGACTGAAGCTTTCTTT	CASSLVGQGAKTEAFF